The 14 T cell receptor beta chains listed next were all sequenced from one sample in a study of blood T cell repertoires in COVID-19. Using immunoSEQ multiplex PCR, the repertoire was profiled, and TCRdb retains in-frame clones only, with some absent. The repertoire consists of roughly 20,000 clones, with 85% to 90% occurring once and the leading ten covering 18%. The sequencing sample was made of peripheral blood. The receptors originated from a man in his sixties or seventies with active COVID-19.

The chain is built from TRBV9 and TRBJ2-5; 8 bases fit TRBD2. Trimming removed 0 bases from V and 5 bases from J; junction bases left unmatched: 3. This CDR3 has 14 residues. The germline CDR1 and CDR2 sequences are SGDLS and YYNGEE. Written as DNA, the CDR3 is TGTGCCAGCAGCGTAGGCGGGAGGCTGGAGACCCAGTACTTC. This sequence encodes CASSVGGRLETQYF.

The V gene is TRBV5-5, the J gene TRBJ1-6, with 7 bases that match TRBD1. Germline values: CDR1 SGHKS, CDR2 YYEKEE (reference sequence). This CDR3 has 15 amino acids. V gave up 1 base and J gave up 9 bases; unmatched junction bases: 7. CDR3 residues: CASSLNGQAASPLHF. The CDR3 coding sequence is TGTGCCAGCAGCTTGAATGGACAGGCGGCTTCACCCCTCCACTTT.

The gene calls are TRBV7-3 and TRBJ2-5, with 10 nucleotides matching TRBD2. This CDR3 is built from 16 residues. V gave up 3 bases and J gave up 3 bases; unmatched junction bases: 7. The germline V gene encodes CDR1 SGHTA and CDR2 FQGTGA. The DNA of the CDR3 is TGTGCCAGCAGCTTGGTAGCGGGGGGAACCGAAGAGACCCAGTACTTC. Its translation: CASSLVAGGTEETQYF.

The rearrangement uses TRBV13 and TRBJ2-1, with 7 bases lining up with TRBD2. Germline V CDR1 and CDR2: PRHDT, FYEKMQ (reference sequence). This CDR3 is built from 16 residues. The V gene end was trimmed by 5 bases and the J gene end by 0 bases; junction bases not matched to a gene: 7. The CDR3 nucleotides read TGTGCCAGCAGCGATGGGGGGGGAAGCTCCTACAATGAGCAGTTCTTC. Protein: CASSDGGGSSYNEQFF.

This clone was counted only a few times. CDR3 sequence: CASSERLGEEKLFF. As DNA, the CDR3 is TGTGCCAGCAGTGAACGGCTTGGAGAGGAAAAACTGTTTTTT. The rearrangement uses TRBV2 and TRBJ1-4; D gene unclear. The CDR3 has 14 residues. Germline-derived CDR1 and CDR2 are SNHLY and FYNNEI. Between the trimmed V and J ends, which lost 2 bases and 8 bases, there was a span of 12 bases. The whole variable domain, remainder taken from reference TRBV2 and TRBJ1-4, is EPEVTQTPSHQVTQMGQEVILRCVPISNHLYFYWYRQILGQKVEFLVSFYNNEISEKSEIFDDQFSVERPDGSNFTLKIRSTKLEDSAMYFCASSERLGEEKLFFGSGTQLSVL.

The chain joins TRBV19 to TRBJ2-5, with 12 bases that match TRBD2. Germline V gives CDR1 LNHDA, CDR2 SQIVND (reference sequence). Losses at the gene ends were 6 bases for V and 5 bases for J; bases not matched to a gene: 4. There are 14 residues in the CDR3. CDR3: CASSASGGAETQYF. The DNA of the CDR3 is TGTGCCAGTAGCGCTAGCGGGGGGGCGGAGACCCAGTACTTC.

The V gene is TRBV3-1 (or the pseudogene TRBV3-2), the J gene TRBJ2-5; D is possibly TRBD1 (6 bases). CDR1 and CDR2 (germline): LGHDT, YNNKEL (reference sequence). The V end was cut by 0 bases, the J end by 4 bases, with 9 bases between. The CDR3 is 14 amino acids. The CDR3 region has the DNA TGTGCCAGCAGCCAAGATGGCAGGGGAGAGACCCAGTACTTC. This translates into CASSQDGRGETQYF.

The chain employs TRBV6-1 and TRBJ1-6; D is unclear. The ends were cut back, 1 base at V and 0 bases at J, with 7 bases in the middle. The germline V gene encodes CDR1 MNHNS and CDR2 SASEGT. The CDR3 has 16 amino acids. The CDR3: CASSEGWSSYNSPLHF. The CDR3 DNA reads TGTGCCAGCAGTGAAGGCTGGAGCTCCTATAATTCACCCCTCCACTTT.

V gene TRBV7-3 combines with J gene TRBJ2-1; 10 bases map to TRBD2. This CDR3 is built from 16 residues. Germline V gives CDR1 SGHTA, CDR2 FQGTGA. The V segment lost 4 bases and the J segment 6 bases; nucleotides outside the gene matches: 9. The DNA for the CDR3 is TGTGCCAGCAGCTCCTTAGCGGGGGGAGTTTTCAATGAGCAGTTCTTC. Protein product: CASSSLAGGVFNEQFF. Supplemented by reference TRBV7-3 and TRBJ2-1, the full variable domain reads GAGVSQTPSNKVTEKGKYVELRCDPISGHTALYWYRQSLGQGPEFLIYFQGTGAADDSGLPNDRFFAVRPEGSVSTLKIQRTERGDSAVYLCASSSLAGGVFNEQFFGPGTRLTVL.

CDR3 region: CASSRDSQETQYF. The CDR3 DNA follows: TGTGCCAGCAGTCGGGACAGCCAAGAGACCCAGTACTTC. The chain is built from TRBV12-3 or TRBV12-4 and TRBJ2-5; 7 bases align to TRBD1. The CDR3 has 13 residues. After removal of 5 bases from V and 1 base from J, the junction contained 1 base not matched to a gene.

The V gene is TRBV18, the J gene TRBJ1-5, with D possibly matching TRBD1 (6 bases). Germline CDR1 KGHSH, CDR2 LQKENI. The CDR3 contains 14 residues. The V end lost 3 bases, the J end lost 2 bases, and 8 bases lay between the germline ends. This CDR3 reads CASSPDSGNQPQHF. CDR3 bases: TGTGCCAGCTCACCGGACAGTGGCAATCAGCCCCAGCATTTT.

This clone was detected only once. This chain links TRBV11-2 with TRBJ1-2, with 7 bases matching TRBD1. This CDR3 comprises 14 residues. CDR1 and CDR2 from the germline V gene are SGHAT and FQNNGV. Losses at the gene ends were 5 bases for V and 2 bases for J; bases not matched to a gene: 5. CDR3 protein: CASSPTGANYGYTF. The DNA of the CDR3 is TGTGCCAGCAGCCCTACAGGGGCCAACTATGGCTACACCTTC.

A single count supports this clone. The rearrangement links TRBV27 to TRBJ2-1, with 9 nucleotides matching TRBD2. Germline V gene data show CDR1 as MNHEY and CDR2 as SMNVEV (reference sequence). This CDR3 is 15 amino acids long. With V trimmed by 3 bases and J by 8 bases, 8 bases remained unmatched. In nucleotides, the CDR3 is TGTGCCAGCAGTTTGGGCGGGGGGGCCATAGATGAGCAGTTCTTC. Its translation is CASSLGGGAIDEQFF.

This sequence joins TRBV21-1 and TRBJ2-3; TRBD2, the table's D call, was not compared with the DNA. TRBV21-1 is deemed a pseudogene. The CDR3 loop spans 14 amino acids. CDR3 amino acids: CANHTSGRANTQYF. CDR3 coding DNA: TGTGCCAACCACACTAGCGGGAGGGCGAATACGCAGTATTTT.